One and the same sample provided the 26 T cell receptor beta chains below, sequenced in a study of OX40 agonist ivuxolimab in advanced cancers. The assay was immunoSEQ multiplex PCR, and TCRdb's table has in-frame clones only and misses some. The table includes approximately 60,000 clones, around nine tenths detected once. The sequences come from CD4+ or CD8+ T cells sorted from blood, collected in a trial of the OX40 agonist ivuxolimab. All receptors derive from an adult with an advanced solid tumor such as melanoma, head and neck, liver or kidney cancer.

The chain combines TRBV29-1 with TRBJ1-2; D is uncertain. The V gene lost 3 bases and the J gene lost 4 bases, with 6 bases spanning the gap. The CDR3 sequence is 11 residues long. The germline CDR1 and CDR2 sequences are SQVTM and ANQGSEA. The DNA for the CDR3 is TGCAGCGTTGAGCGTGCCTATGGCTACACCTTC. Translation gives CSVERAYGYTF.

V gene TRBV6-1 combines with J gene TRBJ1-6; the D is unclear. The CDR3 runs 13 residues. Germline CDR1 and CDR2: MNHNS and SASEGT. V was clipped by 10 bases and J by 6 bases, with 13 bases between them. CDR3 DNA: TGTGCCACCAGAGCGGACGTTAATTCACCCCTCCACTTT. Residues: CATRADVNSPLHF.

This clone was counted between two and nine times. CDR3 nucleotide sequence: TGTGCCAGCACCGTTGACAGGGGACCCTACGAGCAGTACTTC. Protein sequence: CASTVDRGPYEQYF. The chain uses TRBV6-1 and TRBJ2-7, with 8 positions matching TRBD1. The CDR3 is made up of 14 amino acids. J was trimmed by 2 bases and V by 7 bases; bases with no gene match: 7. Germline CDR1 MNHNS, CDR2 SASEGT.

The chain carries TRBV5-1 and TRBJ1-1, with D uncertain. Germline lookup yields CDR1 SGHRS and CDR2 YFSETQ. The CDR3 length is 16 residues. Trimming removed 1 base from V and 2 bases from J, with 15 bases in between. CDR3 sequence: CASSLSTVFLNTEAFF. The CDR3 nucleotides read TGCGCCAGCAGCTTGAGCACAGTCTTTTTAAACACTGAAGCTTTCTTT.

J is TRBJ2-2 and V is TRBV11-2; a possible D gene is TRBD2 (5 bases). Germline values: CDR1 SGHAT, CDR2 FQNNGV. The germline V and J ends were trimmed by 5 bases and 1 base, with 14 bases remaining between them. CDR3 length equals 16 residues. The CDR3 sequence: CASSLRGSGNTGELFF. The CDR3 DNA follows: TGTGCCAGCAGCCTCCGGGGTTCAGGGAACACCGGGGAGCTGTTTTTT. The full variable domain, its missing parts supplied by reference TRBV11-2 and TRBJ2-2, is EAGVAQSPRYKIIEKRQSVAFWCNPISGHATLYWYQQILGQGPKLLIQFQNNGVVDDSQLPKDRFSAERLKGVDSTLKIQPAKLEDSAVYLCASSLRGSGNTGELFFGEGSRLTVL.

Here the CDR3 DNA reads TGTGCCAGCAGTTACGCCAGGGGCACTGAAGCTTTCTTT. Residues: CASSYARGTEAFF. The J gene is TRBJ1-1, the V gene TRBV6-5; a weak D match, TRBD1 (6 bases). From germline, CDR1 is MNHEY and CDR2 SVGAGI. The germline V and J ends were trimmed by 2 bases and 4 bases, with 8 bases remaining between them. There are 13 residues in the CDR3.

The gene calls are TRBV2 and TRBJ1-2; no clear D gene. The CDR3 covers 14 residues. Trimming cost V 3 bases and J 2 bases, with 10 bases left between them. Germline CDR1 reads SNHLY; CDR2 reads FYNNEI. Written as DNA, the CDR3 is TGTGCCAGCAGTGATGGAATGGGAAACTATGGCTACACCTTC. Translation: CASSDGMGNYGYTF.

V is TRBV29-1 and J is TRBJ1-1; no firm D call. The V gene's germline CDR1 is SQVTM and CDR2 ANQGSEA. V was pared by 7 bases and J by 1 base, with 13 bases between. This CDR3 is 13 amino acids long. Written as DNA, the CDR3 is TGCAGCGGAAAGGAACAGAGGAACACTGAAGCTTTCTTT. Protein: CSGKEQRNTEAFF.

The gene calls are TRBV30 and TRBJ1-1; no clear D. Germline V gene sequence: CDR1 GTSNPN, CDR2 SVGIG (reference sequence). The CDR3 is made up of 14 amino acids. The V end was cut by 3 bases, the J end by 3 bases, with 14 bases between. The chain's CDR3 is CAWSKGATYTEAFF. DNA of the CDR3: TGTGCCTGGAGCAAAGGAGCGACGTACACTGAAGCTTTCTTT.

This clone was counted once. V is TRBV30 and J is TRBJ1-4; D not resolved. Trimming removed 3 bases from V and 7 bases from J, with 6 bases in between. CDR1 GTSNPN and CDR2 SVGIG come from the germline V gene (reference sequence). This CDR3 region has 11 residues. The CDR3 nucleotides are TGTGCCTGGAGCAACAGTGAAAAACTGTTTTTT. Translating it yields CAWSNSEKLFF. The whole variable domain, remainder taken from reference TRBV30 and TRBJ1-4, is SQTIHQWPATLVQPVGSPLSLECTVEGTSNPNLYWYRQAAGRGLQLLFYSVGIGQISSEVPQNLSASRPQDRQFILSSKKLLLSDSGFYLCAWSNSEKLFFGSGTQLSVL.

V usage is TRBV29-1 and J usage is TRBJ2-7; D is perhaps TRBD1 or TRBD2 (6 bases each). Trimming took off 2 bases at V and 12 bases at J, with 14 bases between the two ends. The germline gives CDR1 SQVTM, CDR2 ANQGSEA. CDR3 size: 11 residues. The DNA for the CDR3 is TGCAGCGTTGAAAGGGGGGCCGCGGTGTACTTC. This codes for CSVERGAAVYF.

The chain has TRBV5-4 and TRBJ2-3, with 9 nucleotides matching TRBD2. In germline, CDR1 is SGHNT, CDR2 YYREEE (reference sequence). Trimming at V came to 4 bases and at J to 4 bases, leaving 7 bases not matched to a gene. This CDR3 comprises 15 residues. As DNA, the CDR3 is TGTGCCAGCAGCCGACTAGCGGAACTGGCAGATACGCAGTATTTT. This gives the protein CASSRLAELADTQYF. Looking up the rest from reference TRBV5-4 and TRBJ2-3 gives the full variable domain: ETGVTQSPTHLIKTRGQQVTLRCSSQSGHNTVSWYQQALGQGPQFIFQYYREEENGRGNFPPRFSGLQFPNYSSELNVNALELDDSALYLCASSRLAELADTQYFGPGTRLTVL.

This chain connects TRBV5-4 to TRBJ2-7; 10 bases map to TRBD2. Looked up from germline, CDR1 is SGHNT and CDR2 is YYREEE (reference sequence). The CDR3 consists of 14 residues. V lost 1 base and J lost 5; bases outside the gene matches: 3. CDR3 coding DNA: TGTGCCAGCAGCTTGTTAGCGGGGGGTAACGAGCAGTACTTC. Translated: CASSLLAGGNEQYF.

The rearrangement uses TRBV15 and TRBJ2-1, with D unresolved. Germline-derived CDR1 and CDR2 are LNHNV and YYDKDF (reference sequence). The CDR3 is made up of 13 amino acids. V lost 0 bases and J 14 bases, leaving 14 bases between the germline ends. DNA for the CDR3: TGTGCCACCAGCAGAGATCGTCCGGATAGGGAGTTCTTC. It translates to CATSRDRPDREFF.

The gene calls are TRBV18 and TRBJ2-1; 9 bases map to TRBD2. The trim removed 1 base at V and 5 bases at J, leaving 6 bases unmatched. Germline V gives CDR1 KGHSH, CDR2 LQKENI. The CDR3 is made up of 16 amino acids. CDR3 nucleotides: TGTGCCAGCTCACCACAAAGCGGGGGGCCCAACAATGAGCAGTTCTTC. This translates into CASSPQSGGPNNEQFF.

This clone has a single count. V and J are TRBV19 and TRBJ2-1; 8 bases match TRBD2. This CDR3 contains 16 residues. Trimming at V came to 4 bases and at J to 10 bases, leaving 15 bases not matched to a gene. The germline V gene encodes CDR1 LNHDA and CDR2 SQIVND (reference sequence). Here the CDR3 reads CASSKGIAGPGREQFF. Written as DNA, the CDR3 is TGTGCCAGTAGTAAGGGGATAGCGGGGCCAGGGCGGGAGCAGTTCTTC.

This chain joins TRBV19 and TRBJ2-3; 13 bases align to TRBD2. Germline V gene data show CDR1 as LNHDA and CDR2 as SQIVND (reference sequence). The CDR3 consists of 16 residues. Trimming removed 6 bases from V and 2 bases from J; junction bases left unmatched: 5. CDR3 DNA sequence: TGTGCCAGTAGGGTGACTAGCGGGGGGATCACAGATACGCAGTATTTT. Amino acid sequence: CASRVTSGGITDTQYF.

The chain joins TRBV10-1 to TRBJ1-3; no definite D call. CDR3 length equals 13 residues. With 3 bases removed from V and 2 bases from J, the gap between germline ends came to 5 bases. The germline V gene encodes CDR1 WNHNN and CDR2 SYGVQD (reference sequence). The DNA of the CDR3 is TGCGCCAGCAGTGACGGGGCTGGAAACACCATATATTTT. Translating it yields CASSDGAGNTIYF.

The J gene is TRBJ2-2, the V gene TRBV5-1; no reliable D call. V was clipped by 0 bases and J by 6 bases, with 6 bases between them. Germline loops: CDR1 SGHRS, CDR2 YFSETQ. The CDR3 totals 13 residues. CDR3 loop: CASSLVTSGELFF. CDR3 nucleotides: TGCGCCAGCAGCTTGGTAACTTCCGGGGAGCTGTTTTTT.

The genes are TRBV4-3 and TRBJ2-7; D not resolved. This CDR3 comprises 16 residues. Germline values: CDR1 LGHNA, CDR2 YSLEER. V lost 0 bases and J lost 3, with 15 bases in between. The CDR3 nucleotides read TGCGCCAGCAGCCAAGATTTGGCCCCGCCGGGCTACGAGCAGTACTTC. This sequence encodes CASSQDLAPPGYEQYF.

J is TRBJ2-1 and V is TRBV9; 10 bases fit TRBD1. Trimming took 2 bases from V and 9 from J; bases not matched to a gene: 5. Germline loops: CDR1 SGDLS, CDR2 YYNGEE. The CDR3 has 14 residues. CDR3 sequence reads: CASSVGGQGSEQFF. The DNA for the CDR3 is TGTGCCAGCAGCGTGGGGGGACAGGGGTCTGAGCAGTTCTTC.

V usage is TRBV10-3 and J usage is TRBJ1-6; D possibly corresponds to TRBD1 (6 bases). Germline V gives CDR1 ENHRY, CDR2 SYGVKD. The CDR3 has 14 residues. V was trimmed by 3 bases and J by 5 bases, leaving 8 bases between them. In DNA form, the CDR3 reads TGTGCCATCAGTGAACAGGGTCATAATTCACCCCTCCACTTT. The encoded protein is CAISEQGHNSPLHF.

The chain has TRBV5-1 and TRBJ1-4; TRBD1 is a possible D gene (5 bases). This CDR3 region has 14 residues. Trimming pared 4 bases from V and 8 bases from J, leaving 15 bases between. Germline lookup yields CDR1 SGHRS and CDR2 YFSETQ. The CDR3 region is CASSPTTGGEKLFF. The CDR3 nucleotides read TGCGCCAGCAGCCCCACCACCGGGGGAGAAAAACTGTTTTTT.

The chain recombines TRBV5-4 with TRBJ1-2, with TRBD1 as a possible D gene (5 bases). The CDR3 spans 19 residues. Germline CDR1 SGHNT, CDR2 YYREEE (reference sequence). The ends were cut back, 5 bases at V and 2 bases at J, with 28 bases in the middle. The DNA for the CDR3 is TGTGCCAGCAGAGCTGGATGGGACGGCGGCCCGGGCTTAAACTATGGCTACACCTTC. Amino acids: CASRAGWDGGPGLNYGYTF.

The gene calls are TRBV19 and TRBJ2-2; D ambiguous. V lost 5 bases and J 1 base, leaving 11 bases between the germline ends. Germline lookup yields CDR1 LNHDA and CDR2 SQIVND (reference sequence). This CDR3 has 15 amino acids. CDR3 nucleotide sequence: TGTGCCAGTAGTCCCAGCCACGGGAACACCGGGGAGCTGTTTTTT. It is translated as CASSPSHGNTGELFF.

V and J are TRBV19 and TRBJ1-4, with D perhaps matching TRBD1 (5 bases). This CDR3 has 15 amino acids. V dropped 4 bases and J dropped 0 bases, with 9 bases sitting between them. Looked up from germline, CDR1 is LNHDA and CDR2 is SQIVND (reference sequence). The CDR3 nucleotides are TGTGCCAGTAGTACCGGGGCTGCAACTAATGAAAAACTGTTTTTT. Protein sequence: CASSTGAATNEKLFF.